These 28 T cell receptor beta chains were all obtained from the same sample, sequenced in a study of T cell responses to AZD1222 COVID-19 vaccine. Method: immunoSEQ multiplex PCR; TCRdb's copy keeps in-frame clones and lacks some. This table has around 260,000 clones, 93% appearing once. This specimen was peripheral blood, taken on day 0 of AZD1222 vaccination. These receptors came from an adult in good health.

This clone was seen just once. V usage is TRBV4-2 and J usage is TRBJ2-1; TRBD2 matches 7 bases. Germline CDR1 is LGHNA and CDR2 is YNFKEQ. The CDR3 runs 16 residues. With V trimmed by 3 bases and J by 8 bases, 13 bases remained unmatched. CDR3: CASSQPLAVTGDEQFF. The CDR3 bases are TGTGCCAGCAGCCAGCCTCTAGCGGTCACTGGGGATGAGCAGTTCTTC.

This rearrangement joins TRBV7-2 to TRBJ2-2; D might be TRBD1 (5 bases). V lost 5 bases, J lost 5 bases, and 12 bases lay in between. Germline values: CDR1 SGHTA, CDR2 FQGNSA. The CDR3 is 14 residues long. CDR3 sequence reads: CASSPFDRTGELFF. The CDR3 nucleotides read TGTGCCAGCAGCCCCTTTGACAGAACCGGGGAGCTGTTTTTT.

This clone was seen once. The rearrangement links TRBV4-2 to TRBJ2-6; D call uncertain. The germline CDR1 and CDR2 sequences are LGHNA and YNFKEQ. V lost 0 bases and J lost 0, with 15 bases in between. This CDR3 contains 19 residues. CDR3 amino acids: CASSQDLGFLLSGANVLTF. The CDR3, as DNA: TGTGCCAGCAGCCAAGATTTGGGCTTCTTGCTCTCTGGGGCCAACGTCCTGACTTTC.

This chain uses TRBV28 with TRBJ1-1, with D possibly TRBD1 on 6 matching bases. V was pared by 8 bases and J by 11 bases, with 15 bases between. Germline V gene sequence: CDR1 MDHEN, CDR2 SYDVKM. CDR3 size: 11 residues. The CDR3 is CASLSQGLAFF. For the CDR3, the DNA is TGTGCCAGCCTATCACAGGGTTTGGCTTTCTTT. Using reference TRBV28 and TRBJ1-1 for the parts outside the CDR3, the full variable domain is DVKVTQSSRYLVKRTGEKVFLECVQDMDHENMFWYRQDPGLGLRLIYFSYDVKMKEKGDIPEGYSVSREKKERFSLILESASTNQTSMYLCASLSQGLAFFGQGTRLTVV.

This clone was seen once. The chain recombines TRBV3-1 (or the pseudogene TRBV3-2) with TRBJ1-6; D unclear. The CDR3 contains 14 residues. The germline V and J ends were trimmed by 6 bases and 8 bases, with 14 bases remaining between them. Germline loops: CDR1 LGHDT, CDR2 YNNKEL (reference sequence). CDR3 bases: TGTGCCAGCAGAGGGTGGAGTGCCGATTCACCCCTCCACTTT. Protein: CASRGWSADSPLHF.

The chain combines TRBV28 with TRBJ1-3; 8 bases map to TRBD1. Germline loops: CDR1 MDHEN, CDR2 SYDVKM. J gave up 5 bases and V 5 bases, and 2 bases lay outside the gene matches. This CDR3 has 13 amino acids. The DNA of the CDR3 is TGTGCCAGCAGTGACAGGGGAAGAAACACCATATATTTT. It codes for CASSDRGRNTIYF.

V usage is TRBV2 and J usage is TRBJ1-3; D not resolved. The CDR3 has 13 residues. V lost 1 base and J lost 1, with 2 bases in between. In germline, CDR1 is SNHLY, CDR2 FYNNEI. For the CDR3, the DNA is TGTGCCAGCAGTGAAGGTTCTGGAAACACCATATATTTT. Protein sequence: CASSEGSGNTIYF.

The V call is TRBV5-1, the J call TRBJ1-5; D is perhaps TRBD1 (6 bases). Trimming pared 4 bases from V and 7 bases from J, leaving 15 bases between. Germline V lookup: CDR1 SGHRS, CDR2 YFSETQ. The CDR3 is 14 residues long. The CDR3 sequence is CASSVGQFGQPQHF. In nucleotides, the CDR3 is TGCGCCAGCAGCGTTGGACAGTTCGGCCAGCCCCAGCATTTT.

This clone was picked up one time. J is TRBJ1-3 and V is TRBV7-8; no clear D. In germline, CDR1 is SGHVS, CDR2 FQNEAQ. Trimming shortened V by 5 bases and J by 1 base, and 6 bases separated the two germline ends. The CDR3 has 13 amino acids. The CDR3 sequence is CASSRKSGNTIYF. CDR3 sequence (DNA): TGTGCCAGCAGCCGGAAGTCTGGAAACACCATATATTTT.

The chain employs TRBV5-1 and TRBJ1-4, with 9 bases lining up with TRBD1. The CDR3 sequence is 14 residues long. V lost 1 base and J lost 10; bases outside the gene matches: 5. Germline loops: CDR1 SGHRS, CDR2 YFSETQ. This CDR3 is CASSLRVDRGKLFF. DNA of the CDR3: TGCGCCAGCAGCTTGAGGGTGGACAGGGGAAAACTGTTTTTT.

This chain connects TRBV28 to TRBJ2-7; D not resolved. Looked up from germline, CDR1 is MDHEN and CDR2 is SYDVKM. The CDR3 loop spans 14 amino acids. V was pared by 2 bases and J by 2 bases, with 10 bases between. The CDR3 protein is CASSLPRPTYEQYF. CDR3 in DNA: TGTGCCAGCAGTTTACCCCGGCCCACCTACGAGCAGTACTTC.

J is TRBJ1-5 and V is TRBV6-5; D might be TRBD1 (5 bases). Germline V gene data show CDR1 as MNHEY and CDR2 as SVGAGI. V lost 4 bases and J 6 bases, leaving 16 bases between the germline ends. The CDR3 consists of 15 residues. CDR3 nucleotide sequence: TGTGCCAGCAGTTTCCGGGACTCCGTGGGTCAGCCCCAGCATTTT. Translation: CASSFRDSVGQPQHF.

This CDR3 is CASSFSGSLVYEQYF. DNA of the CDR3: TGTGCCAGCAGTTTTTCGGGGAGTCTCGTATACGAGCAGTACTTC. The chain joins TRBV27 to TRBJ2-7; tentative D call: TRBD2 (5 bases). V was trimmed by 3 bases and J by 4 bases, leaving 16 bases between them. Germline V gene data show CDR1 as MNHEY and CDR2 as SMNVEV (reference sequence). The CDR3 sequence is 15 residues long.

The V call is TRBV18, the J call TRBJ1-2, with TRBD1 as a possible D gene (5 bases). The CDR3 spans 14 residues. Trimming cost V 2 bases and J 3 bases, with 10 bases left between them. Per germline, CDR1 KGHSH and CDR2 LQKENI. The CDR3 loop is CASSPGGAYYGYTF. CDR3 sequence (DNA): TGTGCCAGCTCACCAGGAGGGGCCTACTATGGCTACACCTTC.

This chain uses TRBV5-1 with TRBJ2-7, with TRBD1 identical over 7 bases. Germline CDR1 reads SGHRS; CDR2 reads YFSETQ. The CDR3 consists of 16 residues. V gave up 4 bases and J gave up 3 bases; unmatched junction bases: 13. CDR3 in amino acids: CASSQISGQADYEQYF. The CDR3 coding sequence is TGCGCCAGCAGCCAAATCAGTGGACAGGCCGACTACGAGCAGTACTTC.

This chain uses TRBV7-9 with TRBJ2-3; the D gene is possibly TRBD1 (6 bases). Trimming took off 5 bases at V and 2 bases at J, with 14 bases between the two ends. Germline V lookup: CDR1 SEHNR, CDR2 FQNEAQ (reference sequence). CDR3 size: 15 residues. The CDR3: CASSDTGHFTDTQYF. DNA of the CDR3: TGTGCCAGCAGCGACACGGGACACTTCACAGATACGCAGTATTTT.

The V call is TRBV24-1, the J call TRBJ1-1, with 9 bases matching TRBD1. Germline values: CDR1 KGHDR, CDR2 SFDVKD. The ends lost 7 bases at V and 5 bases at J; junction bases unmatched: 4. The CDR3 runs 13 residues. This chain's CDR3 is CATRGTGNTEAFF. CDR3 DNA sequence: TGTGCCACCAGGGGGACAGGGAATACTGAAGCTTTCTTT.

The gene calls are TRBV18 and TRBJ2-7; a possible D gene is TRBD2 (8 bases). V lost 6 bases and J lost 5, with 23 bases in between. CDR3 length: 16 residues. The V gene's germline CDR1 is KGHSH and CDR2 LQKENI. CDR3 residues: CASSLRVGQTSDEQYF. The CDR3, as DNA: TGTGCCAGCTCCCTCCGAGTGGGACAGACTAGCGACGAGCAGTACTTC.

The chain has TRBV19 and TRBJ2-2, with TRBD2 matching over 7 bases. CDR1 and CDR2 from the germline V gene are LNHDA and SQIVND (reference sequence). The J segment lost 1 base and the V segment lost 7 bases, leaving 3 bases of the junction unmatched. This CDR3 region has 14 residues. In DNA, the CDR3 is TGTGCCAGTAAGCCGGGAGGGAACACCGGGGAGCTGTTTTTT. This sequence encodes CASKPGGNTGELFF.

The V gene is TRBV30, the J gene TRBJ2-1; 7 bases agree with TRBD2. The CDR3 has 15 amino acids. Trimming at V came to 5 bases and at J to 0 bases, leaving 7 bases not matched to a gene. Germline values: CDR1 GTSNPN, CDR2 SVGIG (reference sequence). CDR3 amino acids: CAWAYGGSSYNEQFF. In nucleotides, the CDR3 is TGTGCCTGGGCGTATGGCGGGAGCTCCTACAATGAGCAGTTCTTC. The whole variable domain, remainder taken from reference TRBV30 and TRBJ2-1, is SQTIHQWPATLVQPVGSPLSLECTVEGTSNPNLYWYRQAAGRGLQLLFYSVGIGQISSEVPQNLSASRPQDRQFILSSKKLLLSDSGFYLCAWAYGGSSYNEQFFGPGTRLTVL.

The rearrangement uses TRBV28 and TRBJ1-1; no reliable D call. Between the trimmed V and J ends, which lost 6 bases and 1 base, there was a span of 3 bases. Germline CDR1 reads MDHEN; CDR2 reads SYDVKM. There are 11 residues in the CDR3. The CDR3 protein is CASRRNTEAFF. DNA for the CDR3: TGTGCCAGCAGGAGGAACACTGAAGCTTTCTTT.

This clone appeared many times. The chain joins TRBV2 to TRBJ1-2; the D gene is possibly TRBD1 (6 bases). Trimming shortened V by 6 bases and J by 4 bases, and 12 bases separated the two germline ends. In germline, CDR1 is SNHLY, CDR2 FYNNEI. The CDR3 has 13 amino acids. CDR3 loop: CASRGDTTYGYTF. The CDR3 DNA follows: TGTGCCAGCAGAGGGGACACAACCTATGGCTACACCTTC.

The rearrangement uses TRBV5-4 and TRBJ1-2; 7 bases fit TRBD1. Germline V gene data show CDR1 as SGHNT and CDR2 as YYREEE (reference sequence). The CDR3 contains 14 residues. J lost 1 base, V lost 3 bases, and 3 bases had no gene match. The CDR3 DNA follows: TGTGCCAGCAGCTCACAGGGGAATAACTATGGCTACACCTTC. Protein sequence: CASSSQGNNYGYTF.

CDR3 sequence reads: CASSLGASLTGELFF. DNA for the CDR3: TGCGCCAGCAGCTTGGGGGCTAGCCTCACCGGGGAGCTGTTTTTT. This chain links TRBV5-1 with TRBJ2-2, with TRBD2 as a possible D gene (5 bases). The V end lost 0 bases, the J end lost 4 bases, and 10 bases lay between the germline ends. CDR1 is SGHRS and CDR2 is YFSETQ in the germline V gene. This CDR3 has 15 residues. The variable domain in full, completed from reference TRBV5-1 and TRBJ2-2, reads KAGVTQTPRYLIKTRGQQVTLSCSPISGHRSVSWYQQTPGQGLQFLFEYFSETQRNKGNFPGRFSGRQFSNSRSEMNVSTLELGDSALYLCASSLGASLTGELFFGEGSRLTVL.

The genes are TRBV12-3 or TRBV12-4 and TRBJ1-2; a possible D gene is TRBD1 (6 bases). V lost 3 bases to trimming and J lost 7 bases, with 12 bases between them. The CDR3 is 13 residues long. This CDR3 is CASSLGGLSGYTF. CDR3 nucleotides: TGTGCCAGCAGTTTGGGGGGCCTCTCTGGCTACACCTTC.

This chain uses TRBV5-1 with TRBJ2-7; D possibly uses TRBD1 or TRBD2 (6 bases each). Trimming removed 4 bases at V and 2 bases at J, with 16 bases between. The CDR3 is 15 amino acids. From germline, CDR1 is SGHRS and CDR2 YFSETQ. The CDR3 sequence is CASSPAKGEAYEQYF. DNA for the CDR3: TGCGCCAGCAGCCCGGCGAAGGGGGAGGCCTACGAGCAGTACTTC. Full variable domain (rest looked up from reference TRBV5-1 and TRBJ2-7): KAGVTQTPRYLIKTRGQQVTLSCSPISGHRSVSWYQQTPGQGLQFLFEYFSETQRNKGNFPGRFSGRQFSNSRSEMNVSTLELGDSALYLCASSPAKGEAYEQYFGPGTRLTVT.

This clone has a single count. This sequence joins TRBV27 and TRBJ1-2; D call uncertain. Trimming took off 2 bases at V and 6 bases at J, with 16 bases between the two ends. The CDR3 has 15 amino acids. The germline V gene has CDR1 MNHEY and CDR2 SMNVEV (reference sequence). Here the CDR3 reads CASSLDPQGRNGYTF. The CDR3 nucleotides are TGTGCCAGCAGTTTAGACCCCCAAGGTCGAAATGGCTACACCTTC.

The V and J genes are TRBV18 and TRBJ2-2; 8 bases line up with TRBD1. Germline V CDR1 and CDR2: KGHSH, LQKENI. This CDR3 is built from 17 residues. Losses at the gene ends were 6 bases for V and 2 bases for J; bases not matched to a gene: 11. The CDR3 protein is CASSPWQGAHNTGELFF. The DNA of the CDR3 is TGTGCCAGCTCCCCCTGGCAGGGGGCTCACAACACCGGGGAGCTGTTTTTT.